This is a list of T cell receptor beta chains from one sample in a study of graft-versus-host responses after intestinal transplantation. TCRdb keeps only in-frame clones here, not all; method: immunoSEQ multiplex PCR. The data show under 90,000 clones, 90% seen once. What these receptors recognize is not known. Specimen: unstimulated CD8+ T cells sorted from spleen or lymph node cells, collected before transplant. Every receptor here comes from a human donor who was the organ donor for an intestinal transplant. The CDR3 runs from the conserved cysteine through the conserved F or W. The D gene is left open where the match is weak. For some rows the clone size is stated as once, few or many, or as a class when expanded; others skip it.

>TRBV6-1|.|TRBJ2-1|16|.
TGTGCCAGCAGTGATGTTTTACAGGGCAGCTACAATGAGCAGTTCTTC
CASSDVLQGSYNEQFF
>TRBV27|.|TRBJ2-5|17|.
TGTGCCAGCAGTTTAGTCTCTGAGCGACAGAAACAAGAGACCCAGTACTTC
CASSLVSERQKQETQYF
>TRBV11-2|TRBD1|TRBJ1-3|16|.
TGTGCCAGCAGCCGACATCCAGGGGGCTCTGGAAACACCATATATTTT
CASSRHPGGSGNTIYF
>TRBV6-5|.|TRBJ1-4|14|.
TGTGCCAGCACCACCCAGGGTGCCAATGAAAAACTGTTTTTT
CASTTQGANEKLFF
>TRBV27|.|TRBJ2-5|14|.
TGTGCCAGCAGTTTATCCAGGTACCAAGAGACCCAGTACTTC
CASSLSRYQETQYF
>TRBV27|.|TRBJ1-1|13|once
TGTGCCAGCAGTTTAGGGTCAGGCACTGAAGCTTTCTTT
CASSLGSGTEAFF
>TRBV28|TRBD1|TRBJ1-2|16|.
TGTGCCAGCAGTACCCCCCCGGGACAGCTCGAACATGGCTACACCTTC
CASSTPPGQLEHGYTF
>TRBV19|TRBD1|TRBJ1-1|14|.
TGTGCCAGTAGTGCGGACAGGGCCCCCTCAGGAGCTTTCTTT
CASSADRAPSGAFF
>TRBV7-9|.|TRBJ1-1|15|.
TGTGCCAGCAGCACCTACCTCCAGGGTACCACTGAAGCTTTCTTT
CASSTYLQGTTEAFF
>TRBV2|TRBD2|TRBJ2-2|15|.
TGTGCCAGCAGTGAAGGGGGACGGGGGGCCGGGGAGCTGTTTTTT
CASSEGGRGAGELFF
>TRBV19|.|TRBJ1-5|18|.
TGTGCCAGTAGACCTGATGCAGAATTGTGGAGTAGCAATCAGCCCCAGCATTTT
CASRPDAELWSSNQPQHF
>TRBV30|.|TRBJ1-1|12|.
TGTGCCTGGAGTGCAGGGGACACTGAAGCTTTCTTT
CAWSAGDTEAFF
>TRBV27|.|TRBJ1-1|13|.
TGTGCCAGCACCGTCCCGGGACTCGATGAAGCTTTCTTT
CASTVPGLDEAFF
>TRBV6-5|.|TRBJ1-2|15|.
TGTGCCAGCAGCGTGACGTGGGGGGGGAACTATGGCTACACCTTC
CASSVTWGGNYGYTF
>TRBV5-6|TRBD1|TRBJ1-1|13|.
TGTGCCAGCAGCCCCCGACAGGGGGCTGAAGCTTTCTTT
CASSPRQGAEAFF
>TRBV27|.|TRBJ2-6|16|.
TGTGCCAGCCTACAGCCTTTTAGCTCTGGGGCCAACGTCCTGACTTTC
CASLQPFSSGANVLTF
>TRBV2|TRBD2|TRBJ2-5|15|.
TGTGCCAGCAGTGAGCCGGGGGGGTCGTCGGAGACCCAGTACTTC
CASSEPGGSSETQYF
>TRBV5-8|.|TRBJ1-2|13|.
TGTGCCAGCAGCTTACATGATAACTATGGCTACACCTTC
CASSLHDNYGYTF
>TRBV5-8|TRBD1|TRBJ1-4|17|.
TGTGCCAGCAGCCCCGGGACAGGGATGGGCCTCAATGAAAAACTGTTTTTT
CASSPGTGMGLNEKLFF
>TRBV5-4|TRBD2|TRBJ2-3|17|.
TGTGCCAGCAGCTTCCCTAGCGGGGGGTCTAGCACAGATACGCAGTATTTT
CASSFPSGGSSTDTQYF
>TRBV5-1|.|TRBJ1-5|16|.
TGCGCCAGCAGCTTTGCGGGGCCATATAGCAATCAGCCCCAGCATTTT
CASSFAGPYSNQPQHF
>TRBV27|TRBD1|TRBJ1-5|14|once
TGTGCCAGCTCGGGACAGGGGTACAATCAGCCCCAGCATTTT
CASSGQGYNQPQHF
>TRBV7-9|.|TRBJ2-3|13|.
TGTGCCAGCGGGGCCTACAGCACAGATACGCAGTATTTT
CASGAYSTDTQYF
>TRBV4-1|.|TRBJ2-5|14|.
TGCGCCAGCAGCCAAGGATTAGGGGAAGAGACCCAGTACTTC
CASSQGLGEETQYF
>TRBV5-6|TRBD2|TRBJ2-1|16|.
TGTGCCAGCAGCTTCTCTCTTCCGGGACTAGTCGATGAGCAGTTCTTC
CASSFSLPGLVDEQFF
>TRBV5-1|TRBD2|TRBJ2-3|17|once
TGCGCCAGCAGTCCCAAACTAGCGGGGACCTTCACAGATACGCAGTATTTT
CASSPKLAGTFTDTQYF
>TRBV9|TRBD2|TRBJ2-2|16|.
TGTGCCAGCAGCGGGCTAGCGGGGGGGCCGTCCGGGGAGCTGTTTTTT
CASSGLAGGPSGELFF
>TRBV5-1|TRBD1|TRBJ1-1|16|once
TGCGCCAGCAGCTTGGGACAGGGAGGACCCAGCACTGAAGCTTTCTTT
CASSLGQGGPSTEAFF
>TRBV5-4|TRBD2|TRBJ2-5|12|.
TGTGCCAGCAGCTCCGGGACTACTACTCCGAACTTC
CASSSGTTTPNF
>TRBV25-1|TRBD2|TRBJ2-3|17|.
TGTGCCAGCACCCGATGGGGAGGGCCTGGTTCCACAGATACGCAGTATTTT
CASTRWGGPGSTDTQYF
>TRBV19|.|TRBJ1-6|16|.
TGTGCCAGTAGTCTAGGACTGAGCTCCTATAATTCACCCCTCCACTTT
CASSLGLSSYNSPLHF
>TRBV15|.|TRBJ2-2|13|.
TGTGCCACCCGCGGGGCGAACACCGGGGAGCTGTTTTTT
CATRGANTGELFF
>TRBV7-8|TRBD1|TRBJ1-2|14|.
TGTGCCAGCAGCTCGGGACAGGGCCATCATGGCTACACCTTC
CASSSGQGHHGYTF
>TRBV14|TRBD1|TRBJ1-3|16|few
TGTGCCAGCAGCCAAGACACGGACAGGGTAGGAAACACCATATATTTT
CASSQDTDRVGNTIYF
>TRBV28|TRBD2|TRBJ2-4|16|.
TGTGCCAGCAGTTTAGTGGGAGGGGATAAAAAAAACATTCAGTACTTC
CASSLVGGDKKNIQYF
>TRBV7-9|.|TRBJ1-2|15|.
TGTGCCAGCAGCTTAACCTCACGCGGGGTTTATGGCTACACCTTC
CASSLTSRGVYGYTF
>TRBV5-1|.|TRBJ2-2|17|.
TGCGCCAGCAGCTTGGCCGACAGGGGAGGGGACACCGGGGAGCTGTTTTTT
CASSLADRGGDTGELFF
>TRBV29-1|TRBD2|TRBJ2-3|15|.
TGCAGCGTTTCAGCGGGGGGTCGGTTCACAGATACGCAGTATTTT
CSVSAGGRFTDTQYF
>TRBV4-3|.|TRBJ2-2|13|.
TGCGCCAGCAGCCAAGTCCTCCCCGGGGAGCTGTTTTTT
CASSQVLPGELFF
>TRBV14|.|TRBJ1-1|16|.
TGTGCCAGCAGCCTACTAGGAGGGCCTTTGAACACTGAAGCTTTCTTT
CASSLLGGPLNTEAFF
>TRBV6-6|.|TRBJ2-3|14|few
TGTGCCAGCAGTTATTTCGGGGGCACAGATACGCAGTATTTT
CASSYFGGTDTQYF
>TRBV11-2|TRBD1|TRBJ2-1|14|.
TGTGCCAGCATCCCGGGACAGGGCGACAATGAGCAGTTCTTC
CASIPGQGDNEQFF
>TRBV2|TRBD2|TRBJ2-5|18|.
TGTGCCAGCAGTGACGGACTAGCGGGGGGCGGGTCCCAAGAGACCCAGTACTTC
CASSDGLAGGGSQETQYF